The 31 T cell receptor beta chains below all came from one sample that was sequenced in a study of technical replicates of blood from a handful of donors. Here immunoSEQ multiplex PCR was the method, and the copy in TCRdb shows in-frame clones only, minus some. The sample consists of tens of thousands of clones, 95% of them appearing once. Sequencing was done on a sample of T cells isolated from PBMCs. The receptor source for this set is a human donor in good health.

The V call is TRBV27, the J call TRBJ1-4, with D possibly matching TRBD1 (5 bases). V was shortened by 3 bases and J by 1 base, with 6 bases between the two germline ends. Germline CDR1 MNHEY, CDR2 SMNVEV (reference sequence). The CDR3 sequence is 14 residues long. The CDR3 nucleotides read TGTGCCAGCAGTTTCAGGGTAACTAATGAAAAACTGTTTTTT. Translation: CASSFRVTNEKLFF. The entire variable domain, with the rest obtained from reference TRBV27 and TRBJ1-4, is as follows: EAQVTQNPRYLITVTGKKLTVTCSQNMNHEYMSWYRQDPGLGLRQIYYSMNVEVTDKGDVPEGYKVSRKEKRNFPLILESPSPNQTSLYFCASSFRVTNEKLFFGSGTQLSVL.

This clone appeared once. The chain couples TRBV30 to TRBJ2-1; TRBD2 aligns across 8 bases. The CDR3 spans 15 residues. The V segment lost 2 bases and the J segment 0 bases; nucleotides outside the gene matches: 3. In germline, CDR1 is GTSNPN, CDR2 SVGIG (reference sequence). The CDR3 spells CAWSPRGGSYNEQFF. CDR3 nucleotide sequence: TGTGCCTGGAGTCCCCGGGGGGGCTCCTACAATGAGCAGTTCTTC.

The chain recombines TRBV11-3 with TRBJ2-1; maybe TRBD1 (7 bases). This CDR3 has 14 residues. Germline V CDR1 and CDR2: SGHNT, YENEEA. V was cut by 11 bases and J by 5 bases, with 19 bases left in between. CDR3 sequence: CALGSQGGNNEQFF. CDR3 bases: TGTGCCCTTGGGAGCCAGGGGGGAAACAATGAGCAGTTCTTC.

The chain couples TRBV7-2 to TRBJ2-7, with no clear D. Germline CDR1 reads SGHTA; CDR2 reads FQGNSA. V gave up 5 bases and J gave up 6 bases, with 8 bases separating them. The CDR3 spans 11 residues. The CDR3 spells CASSPRSEQYF. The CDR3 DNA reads TGTGCCAGCAGCCCCCGGTCCGAGCAGTACTTC.

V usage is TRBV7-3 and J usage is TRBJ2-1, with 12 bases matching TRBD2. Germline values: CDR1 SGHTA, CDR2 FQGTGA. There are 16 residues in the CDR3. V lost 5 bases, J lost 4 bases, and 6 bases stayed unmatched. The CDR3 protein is CASSPRTSGAYNEQFF. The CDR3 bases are TGTGCCAGCAGCCCCCGGACTAGCGGGGCATACAATGAGCAGTTCTTC.

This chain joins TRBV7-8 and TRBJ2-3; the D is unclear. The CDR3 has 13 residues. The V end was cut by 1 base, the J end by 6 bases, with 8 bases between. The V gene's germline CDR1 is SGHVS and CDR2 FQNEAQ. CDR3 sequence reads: CASSLGLGDTQYF. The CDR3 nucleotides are TGTGCCAGCAGCTTAGGTCTCGGGGATACGCAGTATTTT. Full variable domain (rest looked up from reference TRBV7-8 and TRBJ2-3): GAGVSQSPRYKVAKRGQDVALRCDPISGHVSLFWYQQALGQGPEFLTYFQNEAQLDKSGLPSDRFFAERPEGSVSTLKIQRTQQEDSAVYLCASSLGLGDTQYFGPGTRLTVL.

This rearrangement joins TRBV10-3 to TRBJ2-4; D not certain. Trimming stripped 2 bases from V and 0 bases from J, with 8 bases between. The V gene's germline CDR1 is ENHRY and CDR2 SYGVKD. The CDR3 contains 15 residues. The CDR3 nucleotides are TGTGCCATCAGTGAGGCGCGGCTAGCCAAAAACATTCAGTACTTC. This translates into CAISEARLAKNIQYF.

CDR3 nucleotides: TGTGCCAGCAGCTTAGGAGCCCAGCGATTGGAGACCCAGTACTTC. Translated, it gives CASSLGAQRLETQYF. The chain joins TRBV7-3 to TRBJ2-5; D is unclear. The germline V gene encodes CDR1 SGHTA and CDR2 FQGTGA. CDR3 length equals 15 residues. V was pared by 2 bases and J by 5 bases, with 15 bases between.

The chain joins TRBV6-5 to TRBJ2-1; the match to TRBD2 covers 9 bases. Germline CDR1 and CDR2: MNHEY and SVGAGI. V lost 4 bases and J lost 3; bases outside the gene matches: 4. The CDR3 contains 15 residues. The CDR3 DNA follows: TGTGCCAGCAGTTTAGCGGGAGCTATCTACAATGAGCAGTTCTTC. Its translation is CASSLAGAIYNEQFF.

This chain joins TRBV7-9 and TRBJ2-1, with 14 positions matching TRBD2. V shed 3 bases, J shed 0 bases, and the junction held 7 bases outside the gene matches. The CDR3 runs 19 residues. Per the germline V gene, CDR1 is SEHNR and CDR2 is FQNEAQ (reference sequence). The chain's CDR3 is CASSFPGLAGEGSYNEQFF. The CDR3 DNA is TGTGCCAGCAGCTTCCCGGGACTAGCGGGAGAAGGCTCCTACAATGAGCAGTTCTTC.

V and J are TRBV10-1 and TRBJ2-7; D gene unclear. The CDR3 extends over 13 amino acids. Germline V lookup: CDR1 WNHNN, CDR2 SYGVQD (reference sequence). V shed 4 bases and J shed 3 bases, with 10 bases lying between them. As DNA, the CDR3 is TGCGCCAGCAGTGGCCTACCCTACTACGAGCAGTACTTC. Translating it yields CASSGLPYYEQYF.

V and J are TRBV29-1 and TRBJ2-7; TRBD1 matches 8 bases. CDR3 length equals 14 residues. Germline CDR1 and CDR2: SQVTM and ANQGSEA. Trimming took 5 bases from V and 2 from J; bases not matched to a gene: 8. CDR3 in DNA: TGCAGCGTTAAATCCGGGACAGGAGCCTACGAGCAGTACTTC. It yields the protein CSVKSGTGAYEQYF.

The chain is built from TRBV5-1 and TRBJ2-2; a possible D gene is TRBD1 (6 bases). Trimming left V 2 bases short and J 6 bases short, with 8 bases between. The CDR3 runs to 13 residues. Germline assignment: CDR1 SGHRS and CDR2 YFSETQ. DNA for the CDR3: TGCGCCAGCAGCTTAGGGGGTTCCGGGGAGCTGTTTTTT. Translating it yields CASSLGGSGELFF. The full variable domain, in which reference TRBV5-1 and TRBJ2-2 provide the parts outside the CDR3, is KAGVTQTPRYLIKTRGQQVTLSCSPISGHRSVSWYQQTPGQGLQFLFEYFSETQRNKGNFPGRFSGRQFSNSRSEMNVSTLELGDSALYLCASSLGGSGELFFGEGSRLTVL.

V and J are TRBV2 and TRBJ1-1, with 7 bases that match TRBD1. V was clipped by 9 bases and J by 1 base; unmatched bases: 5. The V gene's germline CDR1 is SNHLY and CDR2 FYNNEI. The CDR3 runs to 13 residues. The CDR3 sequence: CASRQGQNTEAFF. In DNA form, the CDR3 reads TGTGCCAGTCGACAGGGACAGAACACTGAAGCTTTCTTT.

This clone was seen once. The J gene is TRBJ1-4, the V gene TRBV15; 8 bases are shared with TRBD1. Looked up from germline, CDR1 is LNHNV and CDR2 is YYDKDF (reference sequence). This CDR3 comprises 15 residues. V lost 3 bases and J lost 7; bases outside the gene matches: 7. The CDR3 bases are TGTGCCACCAGCAGGACAGGGGAGAGAGGTGAAAAACTGTTTTTT. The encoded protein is CATSRTGERGEKLFF. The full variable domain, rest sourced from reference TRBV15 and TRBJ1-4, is DAMVIQNPRYQVTQFGKPVTLSCSQTLNHNVMYWYQQKSSQAPKLLFHYYDKDFNNEADTPDNFQSRRPNTSFCFLDIRSPGLGDTAMYLCATSRTGERGEKLFFGSGTQLSVL.

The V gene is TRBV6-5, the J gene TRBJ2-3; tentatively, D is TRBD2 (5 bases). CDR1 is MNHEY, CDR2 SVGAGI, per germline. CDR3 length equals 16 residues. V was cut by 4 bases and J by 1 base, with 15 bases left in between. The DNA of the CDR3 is TGTGCCAGCAGTTCCATTGTCGGGCGGGGCACAGATACGCAGTATTTT. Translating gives CASSSIVGRGTDTQYF.

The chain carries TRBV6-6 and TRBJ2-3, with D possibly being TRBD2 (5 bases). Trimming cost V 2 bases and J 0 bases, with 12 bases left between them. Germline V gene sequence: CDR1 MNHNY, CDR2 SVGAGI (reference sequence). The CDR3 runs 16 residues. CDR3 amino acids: CASSYRLAPSTDTQYF. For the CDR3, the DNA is TGTGCCAGCAGTTACCGGCTAGCCCCTAGCACAGATACGCAGTATTTT.

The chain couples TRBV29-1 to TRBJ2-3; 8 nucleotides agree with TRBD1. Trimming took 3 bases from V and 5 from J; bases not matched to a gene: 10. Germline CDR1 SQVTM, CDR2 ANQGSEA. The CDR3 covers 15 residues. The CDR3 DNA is TGCAGCGTTGATAGGTTAGGACAGGGCGGAGATACGCAGTATTTT. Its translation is CSVDRLGQGGDTQYF.

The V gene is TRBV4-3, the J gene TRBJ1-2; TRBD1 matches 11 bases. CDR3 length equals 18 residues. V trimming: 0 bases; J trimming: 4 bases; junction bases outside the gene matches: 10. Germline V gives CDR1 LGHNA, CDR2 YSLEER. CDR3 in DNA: TGCGCCAGCAGCCAAGAAGTTCTGCCCGGGACAGGGGGCTATGGCTACACCTTC. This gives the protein CASSQEVLPGTGGYGYTF.

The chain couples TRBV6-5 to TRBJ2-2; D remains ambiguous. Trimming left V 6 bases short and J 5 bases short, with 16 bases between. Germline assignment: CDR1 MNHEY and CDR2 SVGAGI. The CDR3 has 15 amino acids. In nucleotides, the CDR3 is TGTGCCAGCAGGGCCGTACTATCTGGGACCGGGGAGCTGTTTTTT. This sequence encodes CASRAVLSGTGELFF.

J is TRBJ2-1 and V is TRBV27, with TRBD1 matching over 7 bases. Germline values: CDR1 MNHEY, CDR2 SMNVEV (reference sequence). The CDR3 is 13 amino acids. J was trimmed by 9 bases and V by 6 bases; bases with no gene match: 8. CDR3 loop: CASRLHRGSEQFF. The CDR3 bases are TGTGCCAGCAGGTTGCACAGGGGCAGTGAGCAGTTCTTC.

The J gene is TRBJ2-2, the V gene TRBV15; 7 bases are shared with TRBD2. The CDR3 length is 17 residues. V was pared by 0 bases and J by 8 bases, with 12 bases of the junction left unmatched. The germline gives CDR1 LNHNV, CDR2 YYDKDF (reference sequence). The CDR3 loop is CATSRDRGLIMTGELFF. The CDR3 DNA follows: TGTGCCACCAGCAGAGATAGGGGACTAATTATGACTGGGGAGCTGTTTTTT. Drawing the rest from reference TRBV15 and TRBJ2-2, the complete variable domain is DAMVIQNPRYQVTQFGKPVTLSCSQTLNHNVMYWYQQKSSQAPKLLFHYYDKDFNNEADTPDNFQSRRPNTSFCFLDIRSPGLGDTAMYLCATSRDRGLIMTGELFFGEGSRLTVL.

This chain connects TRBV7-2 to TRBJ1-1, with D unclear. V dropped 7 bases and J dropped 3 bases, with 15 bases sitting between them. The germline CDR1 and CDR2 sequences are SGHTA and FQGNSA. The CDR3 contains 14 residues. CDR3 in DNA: TGTGCCAGCATCTTTCGGGTTTGGGACACTGAAGCTTTCTTT. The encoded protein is CASIFRVWDTEAFF.

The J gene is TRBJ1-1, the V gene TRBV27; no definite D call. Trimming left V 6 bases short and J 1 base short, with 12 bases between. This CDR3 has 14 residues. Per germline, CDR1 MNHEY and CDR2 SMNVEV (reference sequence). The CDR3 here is CASSRRFGNTEAFF. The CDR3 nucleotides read TGTGCCAGCAGCCGTCGTTTCGGGAACACTGAAGCTTTCTTT.

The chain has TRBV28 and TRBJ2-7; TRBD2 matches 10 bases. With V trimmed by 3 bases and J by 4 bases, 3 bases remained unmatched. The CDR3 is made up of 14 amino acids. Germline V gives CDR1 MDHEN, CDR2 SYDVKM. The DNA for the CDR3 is TGTGCCAGCAGTTTCAATAGCGGGAGGTACGAGCAGTACTTC. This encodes CASSFNSGRYEQYF.

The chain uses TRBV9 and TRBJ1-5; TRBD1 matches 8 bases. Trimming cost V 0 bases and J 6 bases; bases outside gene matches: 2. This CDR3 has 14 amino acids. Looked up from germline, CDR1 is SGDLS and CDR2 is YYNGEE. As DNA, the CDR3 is TGTGCCAGCAGCGTAGGTACAGGGGGTCAGCCCCAGCATTTT. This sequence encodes CASSVGTGGQPQHF.

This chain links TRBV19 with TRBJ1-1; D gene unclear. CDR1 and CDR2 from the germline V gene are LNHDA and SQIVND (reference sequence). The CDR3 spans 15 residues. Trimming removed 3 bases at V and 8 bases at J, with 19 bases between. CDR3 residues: CASSIDTQSAAEAFF. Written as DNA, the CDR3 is TGTGCCAGTAGTATCGATACCCAGTCTGCCGCCGAAGCTTTCTTT.

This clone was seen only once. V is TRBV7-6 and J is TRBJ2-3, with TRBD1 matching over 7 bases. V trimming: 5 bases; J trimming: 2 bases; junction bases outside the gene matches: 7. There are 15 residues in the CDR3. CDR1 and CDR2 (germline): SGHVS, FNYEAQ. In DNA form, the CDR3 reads TGTGCCAGCAGCCCCTTAGACAGGGTCACAGATACGCAGTATTTT. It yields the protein CASSPLDRVTDTQYF.

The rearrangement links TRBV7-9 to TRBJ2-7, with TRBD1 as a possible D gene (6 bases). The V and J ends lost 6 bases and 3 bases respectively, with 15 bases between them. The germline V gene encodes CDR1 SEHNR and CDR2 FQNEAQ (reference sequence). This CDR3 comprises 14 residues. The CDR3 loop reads CASSPVTGLYEQYF. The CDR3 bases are TGTGCCAGCAGTCCCGTGACAGGACTCTACGAGCAGTACTTC.

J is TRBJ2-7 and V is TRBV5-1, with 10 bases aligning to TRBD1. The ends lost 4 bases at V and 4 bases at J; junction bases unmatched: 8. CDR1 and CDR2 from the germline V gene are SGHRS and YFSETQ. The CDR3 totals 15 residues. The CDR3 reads CASSPRQGAKYEQYF. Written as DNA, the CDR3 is TGCGCCAGCAGCCCCAGACAGGGGGCGAAATACGAGCAGTACTTC.

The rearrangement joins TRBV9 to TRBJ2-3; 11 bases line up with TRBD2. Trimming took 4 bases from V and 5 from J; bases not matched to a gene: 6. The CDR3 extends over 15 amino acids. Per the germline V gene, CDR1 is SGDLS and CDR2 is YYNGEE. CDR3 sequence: CASSMGLAAIDTQYF. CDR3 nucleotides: TGTGCCAGCAGCATGGGACTAGCGGCGATAGATACGCAGTATTTT.